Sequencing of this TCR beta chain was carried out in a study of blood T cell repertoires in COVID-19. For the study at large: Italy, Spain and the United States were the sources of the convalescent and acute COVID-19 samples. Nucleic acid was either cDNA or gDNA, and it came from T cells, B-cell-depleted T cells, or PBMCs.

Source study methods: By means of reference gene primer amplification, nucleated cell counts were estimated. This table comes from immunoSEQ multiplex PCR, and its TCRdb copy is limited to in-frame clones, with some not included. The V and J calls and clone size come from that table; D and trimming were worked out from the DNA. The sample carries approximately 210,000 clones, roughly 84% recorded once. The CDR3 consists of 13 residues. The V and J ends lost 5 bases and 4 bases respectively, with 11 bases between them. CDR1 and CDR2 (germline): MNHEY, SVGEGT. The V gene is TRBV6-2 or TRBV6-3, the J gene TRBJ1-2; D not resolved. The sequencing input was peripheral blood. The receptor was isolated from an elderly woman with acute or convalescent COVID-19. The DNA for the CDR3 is TGTGCCAGCAGTCCCGACTGGAGCTATGGCTACACCTTC. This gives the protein CASSPDWSYGYTF.